Sequencing of this T cell receptor (beta chain) was carried out in a study of beta chain features in type 1 diabetes. Overall study findings and caveats: Shorter TCRB CDR3s, moderately but significantly so, marked every one of the four CD4+ subsets in Type 1 diabetes patients.

A word on this clone: Its specificity is unknown.

Every isolated RNA sample was fully reverse transcribed, so sequencing captured expressed TCRB transcripts. Assay: immunoSEQ multiplex PCR; the TCRdb copy retains only in-frame clones and omits some. Of a few hundred thousand clones listed, about 10% are singletons. The sequence was obtained from a young man with type 1 diabetes. Material: central memory CD4+ T cells from blood.

This chain's CDR3 is CASSPGGAQQFF. The CDR3 nucleotides are TGTGCCAGCTCACCGGGAGGGGCCCAGCAGTTCTTC. V usage is TRBV18 and J usage is TRBJ2-1; 7 nucleotides line up with TRBD2. Trimming cost V 3 bases and J 11 bases; bases outside gene matches: 4. The CDR3 runs 12 residues. CDR1 is KGHSH and CDR2 is LQKENI in the germline V gene.